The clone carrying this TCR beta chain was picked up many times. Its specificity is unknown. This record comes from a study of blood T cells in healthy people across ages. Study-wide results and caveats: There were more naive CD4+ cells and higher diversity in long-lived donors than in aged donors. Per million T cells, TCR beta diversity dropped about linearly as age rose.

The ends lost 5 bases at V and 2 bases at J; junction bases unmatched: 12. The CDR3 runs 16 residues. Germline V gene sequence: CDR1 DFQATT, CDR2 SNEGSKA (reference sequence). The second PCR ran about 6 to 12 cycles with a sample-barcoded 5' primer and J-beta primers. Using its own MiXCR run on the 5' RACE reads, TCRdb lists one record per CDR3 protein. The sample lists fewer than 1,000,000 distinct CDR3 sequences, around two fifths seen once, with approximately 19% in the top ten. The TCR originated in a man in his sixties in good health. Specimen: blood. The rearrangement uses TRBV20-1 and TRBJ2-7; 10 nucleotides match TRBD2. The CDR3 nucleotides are TGCAGTGCTGAACTTCCTACTAGCGGGGCCCCCTACGAGCAGTACTTC. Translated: CSAELPTSGAPYEQYF.